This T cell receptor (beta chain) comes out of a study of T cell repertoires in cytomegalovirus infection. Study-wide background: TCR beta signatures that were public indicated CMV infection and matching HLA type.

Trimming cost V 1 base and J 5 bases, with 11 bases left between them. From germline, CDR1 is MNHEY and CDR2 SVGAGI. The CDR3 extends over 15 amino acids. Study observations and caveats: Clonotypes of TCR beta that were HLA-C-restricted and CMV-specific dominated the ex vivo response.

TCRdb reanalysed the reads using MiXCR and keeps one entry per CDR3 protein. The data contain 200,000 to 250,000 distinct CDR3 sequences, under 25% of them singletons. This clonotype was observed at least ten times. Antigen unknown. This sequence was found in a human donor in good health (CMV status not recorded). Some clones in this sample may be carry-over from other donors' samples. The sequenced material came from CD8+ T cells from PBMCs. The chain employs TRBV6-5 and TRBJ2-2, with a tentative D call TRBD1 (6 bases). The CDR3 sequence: CASSYLDRKTGELFF. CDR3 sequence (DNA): TGTGCCAGCAGTTACTTGGACAGAAAAACCGGGGAGCTGTTTTTT.